The table lists the clone carrying this TCR beta chain with a few counts. Its antigen is unidentified. The junction differs from germline at one of its ends, possibly a read error. This sample stems from a study of response to subunit inactivated influenza vaccine. Study-wide findings and caveats: Only a handful of new T cells, the authors suggested, are recruited with each seasonal influenza vaccination.

The germline CDR1 and CDR2 sequences are LGHDT and YNNKEL (reference sequence). The CDR3 has 11 residues. One entry per CDR3 protein, called by TCRdb with MiXCR from the RT-PCR reads. The sample records 650,000 to 700,000 distinct CDR3 sequences, around 16% being singletons. This TCR was sampled from a man aged 45 to 65 who received an inactivated influenza vaccine. The specimen comprised PBMCs from blood, sampled 12 days after vaccination. This chain uses TRBV3-1 with TRBJ2-1, with TRBD2 matching over 7 bases. The CDR3 reads CASSQGTRAVF. CDR3 in DNA: TGTGCCAGCAGCCAAGGGACTAGGGCGGTCTTC.